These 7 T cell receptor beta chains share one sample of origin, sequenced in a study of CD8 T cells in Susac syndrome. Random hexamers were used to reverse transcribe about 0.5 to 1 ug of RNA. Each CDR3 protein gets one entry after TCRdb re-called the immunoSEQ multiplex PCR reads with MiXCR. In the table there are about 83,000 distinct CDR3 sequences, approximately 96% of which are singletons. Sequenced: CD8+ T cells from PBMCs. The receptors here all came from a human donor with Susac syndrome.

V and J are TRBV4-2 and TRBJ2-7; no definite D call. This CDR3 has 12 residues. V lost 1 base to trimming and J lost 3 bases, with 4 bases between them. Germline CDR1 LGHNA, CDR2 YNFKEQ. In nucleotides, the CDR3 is TGTGCCAGCAGCCAAGTTGGCTACGAGCAGTACTTC. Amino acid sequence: CASSQVGYEQYF.

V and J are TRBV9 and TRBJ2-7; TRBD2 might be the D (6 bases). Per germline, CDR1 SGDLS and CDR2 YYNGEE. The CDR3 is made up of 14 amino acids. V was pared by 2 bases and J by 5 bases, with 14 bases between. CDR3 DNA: TGTGCCAGCAGCGTGCCGGGACTGAGGAACGAGCAGTACGTC. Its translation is CASSVPGLRNEQYV.

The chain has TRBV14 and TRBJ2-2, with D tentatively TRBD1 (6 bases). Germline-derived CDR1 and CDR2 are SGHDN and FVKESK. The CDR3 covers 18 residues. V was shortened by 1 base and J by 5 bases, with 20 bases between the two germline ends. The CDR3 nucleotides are TGTGCCAGCAGCCAAGGGACAGTGGTCCGGGGCGGAACCGGGGAGCTGTTTTTT. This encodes CASSQGTVVRGGTGELFF.

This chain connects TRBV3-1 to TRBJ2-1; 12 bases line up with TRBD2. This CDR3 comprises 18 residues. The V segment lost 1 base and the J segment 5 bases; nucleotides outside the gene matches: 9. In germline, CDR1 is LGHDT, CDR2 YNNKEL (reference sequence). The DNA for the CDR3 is TGTGCCAGCAGCCAAGTTATCCTAGCGGGGGGGCAGGACAATGAGCAGTTCTTC. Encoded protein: CASSQVILAGGQDNEQFF.

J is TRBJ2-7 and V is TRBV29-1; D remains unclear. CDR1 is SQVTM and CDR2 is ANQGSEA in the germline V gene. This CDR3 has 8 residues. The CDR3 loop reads CTKTVQYF. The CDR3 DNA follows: TGCACTAAGACGGTGCAGTACTTC.

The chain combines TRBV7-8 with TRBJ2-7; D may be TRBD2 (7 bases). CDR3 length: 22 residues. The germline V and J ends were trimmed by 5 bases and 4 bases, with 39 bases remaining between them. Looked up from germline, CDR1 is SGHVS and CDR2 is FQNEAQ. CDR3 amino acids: CASSPVAGAEGVMAATSYEQYF. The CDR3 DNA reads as TGTGCCAGCAGCCCCGTTGCGGGGGCCGAAGGTGTTATGGCGGCCACATCTTACGAGCAGTACTTC.

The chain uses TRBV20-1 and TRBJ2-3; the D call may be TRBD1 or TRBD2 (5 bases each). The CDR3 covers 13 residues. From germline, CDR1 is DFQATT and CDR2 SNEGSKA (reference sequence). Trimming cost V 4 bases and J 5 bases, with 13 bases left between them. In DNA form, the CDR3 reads TGCAGTGCTAAACGGTGGGGGAGAGATACGCAGTATTTT. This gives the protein CSAKRWGRDTQYF.